The 21 T cell receptor beta chains below were found in one sample sequenced in a study of blood T cell repertoires in COVID-19. Some clones are missing from TCRdb's copy, which holds only in-frame ones; the method was immunoSEQ multiplex PCR. Here the sample spans about 360,000 clones, around four fifths being singletons. The material sequenced was peripheral blood. The receptors were sampled from a man aged 25 to 40 with active or convalescent COVID-19.

The chain joins TRBV11-3 to TRBJ2-7; maybe TRBD1 (5 bases). The V gene's germline CDR1 is SGHNT and CDR2 YENEEA. V gave up 5 bases and J gave up 5 bases, with 16 bases separating them. This CDR3 has 14 residues. CDR3 sequence: CASSPDRHRNEQYF. The DNA for the CDR3 is TGTGCCAGCAGCCCCGACCGACACAGGAACGAGCAGTACTTC.

The chain joins TRBV10-1 to TRBJ2-1, with D tentatively TRBD2 (6 bases). V shed 6 bases and J shed 6 bases, with 21 bases lying between them. This CDR3 spans 16 amino acids. Germline V gives CDR1 WNHNN, CDR2 SYGVQD (reference sequence). CDR3 sequence: CASSPLGGESVNEQFF. The CDR3 nucleotides are TGCGCCAGCAGCCCCTTAGGCGGGGAGTCGGTCAATGAGCAGTTCTTC.

V is TRBV2 and J is TRBJ2-1; D possibly corresponds to TRBD2 (6 bases). The length of the CDR3 is 14 residues. V lost 3 bases and J 5 bases, leaving 11 bases between the germline ends. Germline CDR1 SNHLY, CDR2 FYNNEI. Here the CDR3 DNA reads TGTGCCAGCAGTGAGGGGGGATTCGACAATGAGCAGTTCTTC. As protein: CASSEGGFDNEQFF.

CDR3 amino acids: CASTRLQGRGEKLFF. DNA of the CDR3: TGTGCCAGCACTCGACTTCAGGGAAGGGGCGAAAAACTGTTTTTT. This chain links TRBV28 with TRBJ1-4, with a tentative D call TRBD1 (5 bases). V shed 7 bases and J shed 8 bases, with 20 bases lying between them. Per the germline V gene, CDR1 is MDHEN and CDR2 is SYDVKM. The CDR3 is 15 amino acids.

This chain joins TRBV3-1 (or the pseudogene TRBV3-2) and TRBJ2-7; D perhaps matches TRBD2 (5 bases). Trimming cost V 4 bases and J 0 bases, with 13 bases left between them. CDR1 LGHDT and CDR2 YNNKEL come from the germline V gene (reference sequence). This CDR3 has 15 residues. The CDR3 loop is CASSLLRTLSYEQYF. In DNA, the CDR3 is TGTGCCAGCAGCCTACTGCGGACTCTCTCCTACGAGCAGTACTTC.

The genes are TRBV4-2 and TRBJ1-2; D is uncertain. V lost 1 base, J lost 6 bases, and 3 bases lay in between. CDR1 is LGHNA, CDR2 YNFKEQ, per germline. The CDR3 is made up of 11 amino acids. As DNA, the CDR3 is TGTGCCAGCAGCCAAGGAGATGGCTACACCTTC. It codes for CASSQGDGYTF.

V usage is TRBV30 and J usage is TRBJ1-5; D remains unclear. The ends were cut back, 4 bases at V and 4 bases at J, with 11 bases in the middle. Germline loops: CDR1 GTSNPN, CDR2 SVGIG (reference sequence). The CDR3 covers 13 residues. The CDR3 DNA sequence: TGTGCCTGGAATGGTGGAGGGAATCAGCCCCAGCATTTT. Translated, it gives CAWNGGGNQPQHF.

The chain carries TRBV6-1 and TRBJ2-1; D is undetermined. This CDR3 contains 11 residues. In germline, CDR1 is MNHNS, CDR2 SASEGT. The ends were cut back, 3 bases at V and 10 bases at J, with 7 bases in the middle. The CDR3 DNA is TGTGCCAGCAGTGACCCTGAGGAGCAGTTCTTC. It is translated as CASSDPEEQFF.

The V call is TRBV4-1, the J call TRBJ2-7; D is unclear. V was cut by 0 bases and J by 0 bases, with 15 bases left in between. CDR1 is MGHRA, CDR2 YSYEKL, per germline. This CDR3 contains 17 residues. The CDR3: CASSQESQILSSYEQYF. In DNA, the CDR3 is TGCGCCAGCAGCCAAGAGTCACAGATTTTAAGCTCCTACGAGCAGTACTTC.

This clone has a single count. The rearrangement uses TRBV4-3 and TRBJ1-2; the match to TRBD1 covers 8 bases. This CDR3 has 15 amino acids. The germline V gene has CDR1 LGHNA and CDR2 YSLEER. V shed 3 bases and J 8 bases; nucleotides not matched to a gene: 11. This CDR3 reads CASSQPHDRGRGYTF. DNA of the CDR3: TGCGCCAGCAGCCAGCCCCACGACAGGGGCCGAGGCTACACCTTC.

This clone was seen more than once but under ten times. The chain is built from TRBV5-1 and TRBJ2-5; tentatively, D is TRBD1 (6 bases). CDR1 and CDR2 (germline): SGHRS, YFSETQ. V was pared by 0 bases and J by 1 base, with 13 bases between. The CDR3 has 16 residues. This CDR3 reads CASSLGSGTPQETQYF. The DNA for the CDR3 is TGCGCCAGCAGCTTGGGTTCCGGGACACCCCAAGAGACCCAGTACTTC.

V and J are TRBV28 and TRBJ1-6, with D maybe TRBD1 (6 bases). The CDR3 length is 14 residues. V was cut by 3 bases and J by 9 bases, with 12 bases left in between. Germline CDR1 is MDHEN and CDR2 is SYDVKM. The CDR3 DNA is TGTGCCAGCAGTTTCGGCAGGGGTATTTCACCCCTCCACTTT. Translating gives CASSFGRGISPLHF.

The rearrangement joins TRBV7-2 to TRBJ1-5, with TRBD1 matching over 7 bases. V dropped 5 bases and J dropped 6; count of bases not matched to a gene: 7. The CDR3 sequence is 14 residues long. Germline lookup yields CDR1 SGHTA and CDR2 FQGNSA. The CDR3 nucleotides read TGTGCCAGCAGCCCGGAGGGGGCTGGTCAGCCCCAGCATTTT. This codes for CASSPEGAGQPQHF. The entire variable domain, with the rest obtained from reference TRBV7-2 and TRBJ1-5, is as follows: GAGVSQSPSNKVTEKGKDVELRCDPISGHTALYWYRQSLGQGLEFLIYFQGNSAPDKSGLPSDRFSAERTGGSVSTLTIQRTQQEDSAVYLCASSPEGAGQPQHFGDGTRLSIL.

The chain links TRBV12-2 to TRBJ2-1; the table names TRBD2, a call not compared with the DNA. TRBV12-2 is a pseudogene. CDR3 length: 15 amino acids. The CDR3: CASRLAREAYNEQFF. The CDR3 DNA follows: TGTGCAAGTCGCTTAGCGCGGGAGGCCTACAATGAGCAGTTCTTC.

The gene calls are TRBV30 and TRBJ1-2; 10 positions match TRBD1. Per germline, CDR1 GTSNPN and CDR2 SVGIG (reference sequence). CDR3 length: 14 amino acids. V was pared by 5 bases and J by 6 bases, with 9 bases of the junction left unmatched. Here the CDR3 DNA reads TGTGCCTGGGGTGGCATAGGGACAGGGGATGGCTACACCTTC. It is translated as CAWGGIGTGDGYTF. Drawing the rest from reference TRBV30 and TRBJ1-2, the complete variable domain is SQTIHQWPATLVQPVGSPLSLECTVEGTSNPNLYWYRQAAGRGLQLLFYSVGIGQISSEVPQNLSASRPQDRQFILSSKKLLLSDSGFYLCAWGGIGTGDGYTFGSGTRLTVV.

A single count supports this clone. The genes are TRBV24-1 and TRBJ2-3; 7 nucleotides line up with TRBD1. The V and J ends lost 9 bases and 5 bases, in that order; junction bases with no gene match: 7. Germline V CDR1 and CDR2: KGHDR, SFDVKD. The CDR3 sequence is 13 residues long. CDR3 nucleotide sequence: TGTGCCACCGAGACAGGGCTAGGAGATACGCAGTATTTT. As protein: CATETGLGDTQYF.

On this clone: Other DNA sequences within the sample encode an identical CDR3. The rearrangement links TRBV7-9 to TRBJ2-3; D might be TRBD2 (6 bases). CDR1 is SEHNR, CDR2 FQNEAQ, per germline (reference sequence). The CDR3 extends over 14 amino acids. V lost 5 bases and J 3 bases, leaving 12 bases between the germline ends. CDR3 nucleotides: TGTGCCAGCAGCCCGGGGCTAGCGACAGATACGCAGTATTTT. Residues: CASSPGLATDTQYF.

The chain links TRBV24-1 to TRBJ2-1; 10 nucleotides align to TRBD2. Germline CDR1 and CDR2: KGHDR and SFDVKD. J was trimmed by 16 bases and V by 6 bases; bases with no gene match: 11. This CDR3 region has 13 residues. Here the CDR3 DNA reads TGTGCCACCAGTCCCTCCGGACTAGCGGTGGAATTCTTC. Translation gives CATSPSGLAVEFF.

The gene calls are TRBV11-2 and TRBJ2-3, with TRBD2 matching 10 bases. CDR1 is SGHAT, CDR2 FQNNGV, per germline. The CDR3 has 15 residues. J was trimmed by 4 bases and V by 5 bases; bases with no gene match: 6. The CDR3 loop reads CASSLSGGAADTQYF. The CDR3 DNA follows: TGTGCCAGCAGCCTAAGCGGGGGGGCGGCAGATACGCAGTATTTT.

The V call is TRBV30, the J call TRBJ1-3; 7 bases match TRBD1. Germline CDR1 reads GTSNPN; CDR2 reads SVGIG (reference sequence). V shed 7 bases and J 7 bases; nucleotides not matched to a gene: 7. This CDR3 has 12 residues. The CDR3 reads CAYDREGNTIYF. CDR3 bases: TGTGCCTACGACAGGGAAGGTAACACCATATATTTT.

The V gene is TRBV29-1, the J gene TRBJ2-2, with 8 bases that match TRBD1. After removal of 3 bases from V and 6 bases from J, the junction contained 0 bases not matched to a gene. The CDR3 extends over 12 amino acids. Per the germline V gene, CDR1 is SQVTM and CDR2 is ANQGSEA. DNA of the CDR3: TGCAGCGTTGAGGACAGGGCCGGGGAGCTGTTTTTT. This sequence encodes CSVEDRAGELFF.